This T cell receptor beta chain was recorded in a study of CD8 T cells in Susac syndrome. From germline, CDR1 is SQVTM and CDR2 ANQGSEA. The CDR3 runs to 15 residues. The trim removed 6 bases at V and 1 base at J, leaving 11 bases unmatched. Healthy donors formed controls matched for age and sex. RNA amounts of about 0.45 to 1 ug underwent reverse transcription with random hexamers. The authors amplified TCR beta CDR3 across 54 Vbeta and 13 Jbeta using immunoSEQ multiplex PCR. TCRdb fed the immunoSEQ multiplex PCR reads into MiXCR, producing one record per CDR3 protein. The profile shows over 100,000 distinct CDR3 sequences, about 95% of them singletons.

The V gene is TRBV29-1, the J gene TRBJ2-5, with 7 bases fitting TRBD1. The sequence derives from a human donor in good health. The sequenced sample was CD4+ T cells from PBMCs. CDR3 DNA sequence: TGCAGCGTGTACAGGGGCGCAGTGATCCAAGAGACCCAGTACTTC. It specifies CSVYRGAVIQETQYF. Full variable domain (rest looked up from reference TRBV29-1 and TRBJ2-5): SAVISQKPSRDICQRGTSLTIQCQVDSQVTMMFWYRQQPGQSLTLIATANQGSEATYESGFVIDKFPISRPNLTFSTLTVSNMSPEDSSIYLCSVYRGAVIQETQYFGPGTRLLVL.